This T cell receptor (beta chain) was sequenced during a study of T-cell memory formation after mild COVID-19. Study-level information: Each donor largely had its own TCR clusters.

The CDR3 length is 12 residues. Germline lookup yields CDR1 SGHVS and CDR2 FQNEAQ. The germline V and J ends were trimmed by 5 bases and 9 bases, with 14 bases remaining between them. The 5'RACE method, run with constant-segment primers, produced TCR alpha and TCR beta cDNA libraries (carrying sample barcodes and UMIs). TCRdb passed the 5' RACE reads through MiXCR, listing each CDR3 protein once. The sample includes 110,000 or so distinct CDR3 sequences, roughly 20% seen only once; the top ten take roughly two fifths. As for this clonotype: The antigen is not known.

Findings and limits, study-wide: The appearance of some responding clones in pre-infection memory suggested that cross-reactive memory joined. Largely, contracting CD4+ clones fell within CM and EM, and contracting CD8+ clones within EMRA.

The rearrangement joins TRBV7-8 to TRBJ2-7; D is unclear. The sequence was obtained from a man between 18 and 29 years old who had mild COVID-19 (a few samples of this study predate the infection). Cell type and time point are not known. The source material was PBMCs or a T cell subset sorted from them (not recorded which). This chain's CDR3 is CASSRDPAAQYV. CDR3 nucleotides: TGTGCCAGCAGCAGAGACCCCGCGGCGCAGTACGTC.